This entry features one T cell receptor (beta chain) sequence. The study drew participants aged roughly 18 to 95 years from approximately 23 US areas. Cohort 3 recovery required two negative PCRs, clearance, or symptom resolution. TCRdb's table, derived via immunoSEQ multiplex PCR, lists solely in-frame clones and lacks some. The sample lists around 250,000 clones; approximately 84% were seen once. Germline CDR1 reads KGHDR; CDR2 reads SFDVKD. V was clipped by 2 bases and J by 0 bases, with 13 bases between them. The CDR3 runs 16 residues. The data are from a study of blood T cell repertoires in COVID-19. Study context: There were acute and convalescent COVID-19 samples, and they came from the United States, Italy and Spain.

The rearrangement joins TRBV24-1 to TRBJ2-7; tentatively, D is TRBD2 (5 bases). Specimen: PBMCs or T cells enriched from blood (not recorded which). The clonotype originates from a man aged 45 to 65 who had recovered from COVID-19. In DNA form, the CDR3 reads TGTGCCACCAGTGATTGGTCGGGGAAGAGCTCCTACGAGCAGTACTTC. It encodes CATSDWSGKSSYEQYF.